This T cell receptor (beta chain) was captured in a study of T cells in Graves' hyperthyroidism and ophthalmopathy. Whole-study context: Staff took peripheral blood when the initial diagnosis was made, before any treatment began.

Amplification of TCR beta CDR3 regions was performed using RNA transcripts as template. TCR CDR3 underwent first-round RT-PCR with the HTBI primer set. A single record per CDR3 protein comes from TCRdb applying MiXCR to the multiplex PCR reads. The repertoire holds more than 600,000 distinct CDR3 sequences, with roughly 17% as singletons. This CDR3 contains 15 residues. Germline-derived CDR1 and CDR2 are LGHDT and YNNKEL (reference sequence). Unmatched junction bases numbered 6, after V lost 5 bases and J lost 4 bases. When ophthalmopathy did not progress within 18 months, Graves' hyperthyroidism was considered stable. Clinical symptoms, serum thyroxine and TRAb, thyroid ultrasound and orbital computed tomography were used for the diagnoses. PBMCs were collected from an approximately 9.3 ml volume of fresh peripheral blood.

This TCR was sampled from a man aged 18-30 years with Graves' hyperthyroidism. The material sequenced was blood. This chain links TRBV3-1 with TRBJ2-5, with 11 nucleotides matching TRBD2. CDR3 nucleotides: TGTGCCAGCAGCAGTCCTAGCGGGAGGAGAGAGACCCAGTACTTC. This codes for CASSSPSGRRETQYF.